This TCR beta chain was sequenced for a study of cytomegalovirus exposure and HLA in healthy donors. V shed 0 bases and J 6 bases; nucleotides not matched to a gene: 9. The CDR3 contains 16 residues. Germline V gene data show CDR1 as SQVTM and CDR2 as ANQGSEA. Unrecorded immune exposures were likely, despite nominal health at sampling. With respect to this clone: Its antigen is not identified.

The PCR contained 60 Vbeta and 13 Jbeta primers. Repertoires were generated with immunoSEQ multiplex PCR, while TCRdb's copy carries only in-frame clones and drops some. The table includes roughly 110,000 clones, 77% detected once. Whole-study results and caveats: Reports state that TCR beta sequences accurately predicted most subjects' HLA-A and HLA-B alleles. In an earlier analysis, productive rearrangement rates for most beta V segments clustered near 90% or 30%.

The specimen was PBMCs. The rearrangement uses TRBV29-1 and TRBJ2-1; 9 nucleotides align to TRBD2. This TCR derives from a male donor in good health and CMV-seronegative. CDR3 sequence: CSVEESERGRANEQFF. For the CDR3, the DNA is TGCAGCGTTGAAGAATCGGAGCGCGGGAGGGCCAATGAGCAGTTCTTC.